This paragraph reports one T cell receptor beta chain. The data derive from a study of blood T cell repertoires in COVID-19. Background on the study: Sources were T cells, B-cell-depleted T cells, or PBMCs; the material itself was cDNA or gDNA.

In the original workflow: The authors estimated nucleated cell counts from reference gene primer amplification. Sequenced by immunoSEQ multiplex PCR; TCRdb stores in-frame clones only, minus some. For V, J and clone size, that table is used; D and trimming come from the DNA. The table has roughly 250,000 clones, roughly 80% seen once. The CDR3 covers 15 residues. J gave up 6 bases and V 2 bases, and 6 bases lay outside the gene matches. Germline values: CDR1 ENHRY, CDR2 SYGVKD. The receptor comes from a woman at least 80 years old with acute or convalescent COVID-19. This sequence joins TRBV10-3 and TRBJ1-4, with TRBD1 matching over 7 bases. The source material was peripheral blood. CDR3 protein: CAISEGGRGDEKLFF. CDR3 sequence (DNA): TGTGCCATCAGTGAGGGGGGCAGGGGGGATGAAAAACTGTTTTTT.